The 26 T cell receptor beta chains below come from one sample, sequenced in a study of T cell responses to AZD1222 COVID-19 vaccine. Assay: immunoSEQ multiplex PCR; the TCRdb copy retains only in-frame clones and omits some. The sample records more than 95,000 clones, more than 85% being singletons. The sample was peripheral blood, taken 28 days after the second AZD1222 dose. These receptors were obtained from an adult who received the AZD1222 COVID-19 vaccine.

V is TRBV6-5 and J is TRBJ2-7, with 9 bases identical to TRBD1. Trimming at V came to 5 bases and at J to 1 base, leaving 3 bases not matched to a gene. Germline V gene data show CDR1 as MNHEY and CDR2 as SVGAGI. The CDR3 spans 14 residues. CDR3: CASSRQGGSYEQYF. CDR3 DNA sequence: TGTGCCAGCAGTCGACAGGGGGGATCCTACGAGCAGTACTTC.

The chain uses TRBV3-1 (or the pseudogene TRBV3-2) and TRBJ2-7, with D unclear. The germline V gene encodes CDR1 LGHDT and CDR2 YNNKEL (reference sequence). V dropped 3 bases and J dropped 8 bases, with 14 bases sitting between them. The CDR3 totals 13 residues. CDR3 sequence (DNA): TGTGCCAGCAGCCATGGGCTGGACCCCAAGCAGTACTTC. It yields the protein CASSHGLDPKQYF.

The chain recombines TRBV19 with TRBJ1-1; 8 nucleotides line up with TRBD1. The CDR3 extends over 15 amino acids. The V gene's germline CDR1 is LNHDA and CDR2 SQIVND (reference sequence). V was pared by 7 bases and J by 3 bases, with 10 bases of the junction left unmatched. The CDR3 sequence: CASTPGQGGYTEAFF. CDR3 in DNA: TGTGCCAGTACTCCCGGACAGGGTGGGTACACTGAAGCTTTCTTT. The full variable domain, with the rest looked up from reference TRBV19 and TRBJ1-1, is DGGITQSPKYLFRKEGQNVTLSCEQNLNHDAMYWYRQDPGQGLRLIYYSQIVNDFQKGDIAEGYSVSREKKESFPLTVTSAQKNPTAFYLCASTPGQGGYTEAFFGQGTRLTVV.

The chain links TRBV27 to TRBJ2-7; no definite D call. There are 13 residues in the CDR3. The germline CDR1 and CDR2 sequences are MNHEY and SMNVEV (reference sequence). The V end lost 5 bases, the J end lost 0 bases, and 8 bases lay between the germline ends. This CDR3 is CASSPLGSYEQYF. Here the CDR3 DNA reads TGTGCCAGCAGTCCCCTGGGCTCCTACGAGCAGTACTTC.

This clone has just a few counts. CDR3 sequence: CASSPEQGANSPLHF. The CDR3 DNA sequence: TGTGCCAGCTCGCCAGAACAGGGGGCTAATTCACCCCTCCACTTT. V and J are TRBV18 and TRBJ1-6; 9 bases map to TRBD1. CDR1 and CDR2 from the germline V gene are KGHSH and LQKENI. The CDR3 consists of 15 residues. The J segment lost 6 bases and the V segment lost 6 bases, leaving 6 bases of the junction unmatched.

This clone appeared once. The rearrangement joins TRBV6-5 to TRBJ2-2; 7 bases are a match to TRBD2. With V trimmed by 8 bases and J by 4 bases, 4 bases remained unmatched. The CDR3 has 13 residues. Germline V gene sequence: CDR1 MNHEY, CDR2 SVGAGI. The CDR3 DNA reads as TGTGCCAGCCTCGGCGGGGGCACCGGGGAGCTGTTTTTT. Translating gives CASLGGGTGELFF.

The sample holds a few counts of this clone. The chain joins TRBV6-5 to TRBJ2-1; the D is unclear. Trimming left V 6 bases short and J 4 bases short, with 7 bases between. Germline CDR1 reads MNHEY; CDR2 reads SVGAGI. This CDR3 is built from 12 residues. CDR3 sequence (DNA): TGTGCCAGCAGCGATGGATACAATGAGCAGTTCTTC. Encoded protein: CASSDGYNEQFF.

The V gene is TRBV5-6, the J gene TRBJ1-5, with D perhaps matching TRBD1 (5 bases). V lost 0 bases and J lost 2, with 9 bases in between. Germline V lookup: CDR1 SGHDT, CDR2 YYEEEE. The CDR3 has 15 residues. CDR3: CASSLAGTGNQPQHF. For the CDR3, the DNA is TGTGCCAGCAGCTTGGCAGGGACGGGCAATCAGCCCCAGCATTTT.

This clone appeared a single time. V usage is TRBV11-3 and J usage is TRBJ2-7, with D uncertain. The V end was cut by 4 bases, the J end by 1 base, with 5 bases between. CDR1 is SGHNT, CDR2 YENEEA, per germline. The CDR3 runs 12 residues. CDR3 DNA: TGTGCCAGCAGCTCAACTTCCTACGAGCAGTACTTC. It codes for CASSSTSYEQYF.

The chain uses TRBV28 and TRBJ1-1; 7 nucleotides agree with TRBD1. The CDR3 is 15 amino acids. CDR1 and CDR2 from the germline V gene are MDHEN and SYDVKM. The V gene end was trimmed by 5 bases and the J gene end by 2 bases; junction bases not matched to a gene: 8. The CDR3 region is CASSPIRQGNTEAFF. The CDR3 bases are TGTGCCAGCAGTCCTATACGACAGGGAAACACTGAAGCTTTCTTT.

The gene calls are TRBV30 and TRBJ1-3; possible D gene TRBD1, 5 bases. CDR3 length: 12 amino acids. From germline, CDR1 is GTSNPN and CDR2 SVGIG (reference sequence). Trimming removed 5 bases at V and 2 bases at J, with 7 bases between. The CDR3 sequence is CAWGAAGNTIYF. The DNA for the CDR3 is TGTGCCTGGGGGGCGGCTGGAAACACCATATATTTT. Complete variable domain (other parts from reference TRBV30 and TRBJ1-3): SQTIHQWPATLVQPVGSPLSLECTVEGTSNPNLYWYRQAAGRGLQLLFYSVGIGQISSEVPQNLSASRPQDRQFILSSKKLLLSDSGFYLCAWGAAGNTIYFGEGSWLTVV.

This chain joins TRBV7-2 and TRBJ2-3; the D gene is possibly TRBD2 (5 bases). Germline values: CDR1 SGHTA, CDR2 FQGNSA. V lost 5 bases and J 0 bases, leaving 21 bases between the germline ends. This CDR3 has 18 amino acids. The CDR3 protein is CASSPAVAFAGSTDTQYF. In DNA, the CDR3 is TGTGCCAGCAGCCCCGCGGTGGCATTTGCGGGTAGCACAGATACGCAGTATTTT.

CDR3 loop: CASSIGARGTDTQYF. In DNA form, the CDR3 reads TGTGCCAGTAGTATCGGGGCGCGGGGCACAGATACGCAGTATTTT. The chain recombines TRBV19 with TRBJ2-3; either TRBD1 or TRBD2 may fit D (5 bases each). V lost 3 bases and J 1 base, leaving 11 bases between the germline ends. This CDR3 has 15 residues. Germline V gene lookup returns CDR1 LNHDA and CDR2 SQIVND (reference sequence). The whole variable domain, filled in from reference TRBV19 and TRBJ2-3, reads DGGITQSPKYLFRKEGQNVTLSCEQNLNHDAMYWYRQDPGQGLRLIYYSQIVNDFQKGDIAEGYSVSREKKESFPLTVTSAQKNPTAFYLCASSIGARGTDTQYFGPGTRLTVL.

This chain connects TRBV28 to TRBJ1-6; D gene uncertain. The CDR3 totals 15 residues. V was trimmed by 9 bases and J by 13 bases, leaving 25 bases between them. Germline values: CDR1 MDHEN, CDR2 SYDVKM. CDR3 residues: CASRTGRITRSPLHF. CDR3 in DNA: TGTGCCAGTAGAACCGGACGGATCACCCGGTCGCCCCTCCACTTT.

The chain links TRBV2 to TRBJ1-1, with D uncertain. Germline V lookup: CDR1 SNHLY, CDR2 FYNNEI. This CDR3 is 13 amino acids long. V was clipped by 7 bases and J by 1 base, with 10 bases between them. The CDR3 spells CASNRYQNTEAFF. CDR3 DNA: TGTGCCAGCAATCGTTATCAGAACACTGAAGCTTTCTTT.

The chain uses TRBV7-9 and TRBJ2-3; TRBD2 matches at 11 bases. Germline CDR1 reads SEHNR; CDR2 reads FQNEAQ (reference sequence). The CDR3 runs 16 residues. The V segment lost 5 bases and the J segment 6 bases; nucleotides outside the gene matches: 10. As DNA, the CDR3 is TGTGCCAGCAGCCCCGGACTAGCGGGCCCGGTGGATACGCAGTATTTT. This translates into CASSPGLAGPVDTQYF.

The V call is TRBV5-4, the J call TRBJ2-7; D gene unclear. Trimming removed 4 bases from V and 1 base from J, with 9 bases in between. Germline V gene data show CDR1 as SGHNT and CDR2 as YYREEE (reference sequence). The CDR3 is 13 amino acids. DNA of the CDR3: TGTGCCAGCAGCAACGGTCGTTCCTACGAGCAGTACTTC. It yields the protein CASSNGRSYEQYF.

The chain couples TRBV6-1 to TRBJ2-6; D is uncertain. This CDR3 is 15 amino acids long. Germline V gene lookup returns CDR1 MNHNS and CDR2 SASEGT. Trimming stripped 3 bases from V and 4 bases from J, with 10 bases between. The CDR3 sequence: CASSEVGSGANVLTF. CDR3 DNA sequence: TGTGCCAGCAGTGAGGTAGGGTCCGGGGCCAACGTCCTGACTTTC.

The chain employs TRBV2 and TRBJ2-7; perhaps TRBD1 as D (6 bases). Germline CDR1 SNHLY, CDR2 FYNNEI. V dropped 4 bases and J dropped 1 base, with 11 bases sitting between them. CDR3 length equals 14 residues. CDR3 protein: CASSGQASSYEQYF. CDR3 nucleotides: TGTGCCAGCAGTGGACAGGCTTCTTCCTACGAGCAGTACTTC. Together with reference TRBV2 and TRBJ2-7, the CDR3 gives the full variable domain: EPEVTQTPSHQVTQMGQEVILRCVPISNHLYFYWYRQILGQKVEFLVSFYNNEISEKSEIFDDQFSVERPDGSNFTLKIRSTKLEDSAMYFCASSGQASSYEQYFGPGTRLTVT.

The V and J genes are TRBV5-1 and TRBJ2-7; 11 bases fit TRBD2. Germline V gene sequence: CDR1 SGHRS, CDR2 YFSETQ. V lost 4 bases, J lost 3 bases, and 9 bases stayed unmatched. The CDR3 loop spans 16 amino acids. The CDR3 DNA reads TGCGCCAGCAGCACCGGGACTAGCGGCCCCATCTACGAGCAGTACTTC. Translated, it gives CASSTGTSGPIYEQYF.

The J gene is TRBJ2-7, the V gene TRBV28, with TRBD1 identical over 8 bases. CDR1 is MDHEN, CDR2 SYDVKM, per germline. V lost 6 bases to trimming and J lost 1 base; unmatched junction nucleotides: 5. The CDR3 sequence is 14 residues long. Written as DNA, the CDR3 is TGTGCCAGCAGCCCGACAGGGGTGTCCTACGAGCAGTACTTC. Translating gives CASSPTGVSYEQYF.

This clone appeared a single time. This chain connects TRBV9 to TRBJ2-2; TRBD2 agrees at 7 bases. There are 18 residues in the CDR3. Germline CDR1 and CDR2: SGDLS and YYNGEE. Germline trimming cut 4 bases from V and 5 bases from J; bases unmatched to any gene: 17. This chain's CDR3 is CASSPPVGASGRTGELFF. The CDR3, as DNA: TGTGCCAGCAGCCCCCCCGTAGGGGCTAGCGGTCGTACCGGGGAGCTGTTTTTT. The full variable domain, in which reference TRBV9 and TRBJ2-2 provide the parts outside the CDR3, is DSGVTQTPKHLITATGQRVTLRCSPRSGDLSVYWYQQSLDQGLQFLIQYYNGEERAKGNILERFSAQQFPDLHSELNLSSLELGDSALYFCASSPPVGASGRTGELFFGEGSRLTVL.

The chain recombines TRBV27 with TRBJ2-1; 7 nucleotides line up with TRBD2. The CDR3 totals 11 residues. V shed 7 bases, J shed 8 bases, and the junction held 2 bases outside the gene matches. CDR1 and CDR2 from the germline V gene are MNHEY and SMNVEV (reference sequence). CDR3 region: CASTGGHEQFF. The DNA for the CDR3 is TGTGCCAGCACGGGGGGACATGAGCAGTTCTTC.

V and J are TRBV28 and TRBJ1-6, with 7 bases that match TRBD1. Germline V CDR1 and CDR2: MDHEN, SYDVKM. This CDR3 is 14 amino acids long. Trimming at V came to 5 bases and at J to 2 bases, leaving 0 bases not matched to a gene. The CDR3 sequence is CASSTGAYNSPLHF. For the CDR3, the DNA is TGTGCCAGCAGTACAGGGGCCTATAATTCACCCCTCCACTTT. The complete variable domain, with remaining parts taken from reference TRBV28 and TRBJ1-6, reads DVKVTQSSRYLVKRTGEKVFLECVQDMDHENMFWYRQDPGLGLRLIYFSYDVKMKEKGDIPEGYSVSREKKERFSLILESASTNQTSMYLCASSTGAYNSPLHFGNGTRLTVT.

The CDR3 DNA sequence: TGTGCCAGCAGCCAAGATTGGGACAGCGAAAAACTGTTTTTT. Amino acids: CASSQDWDSEKLFF. The V and J genes are TRBV3-1 (or the pseudogene TRBV3-2) and TRBJ1-4, with TRBD1 identical over 7 bases. Trimming at V came to 0 bases and at J to 8 bases, leaving 3 bases not matched to a gene. Per germline, CDR1 LGHDT and CDR2 YNNKEL (reference sequence). The CDR3 length is 14 residues.

This sequence joins TRBV21-1 and TRBJ1-2. TRBV21-1 is given as a pseudogene. The CDR3 extends over 16 amino acids. The CDR3 sequence is CASSKVGAFGGLGYTF. CDR3 nucleotide sequence: TGTGCCAGCAGCAAAGTGGGAGCCTTTGGGGGGCTTGGCTACACCTTC.